One and the same sample provided the 15 T cell receptor beta chains below, sequenced in a study of cytomegalovirus exposure and HLA in healthy donors. The PCR was carried out with 60 Vbeta primers and 13 Jbeta primers. TCRdb's copy holds only in-frame clones and misses some; the assay was immunoSEQ multiplex PCR. The table has approximately 280,000 clones, roughly 88% seen once. The sequenced material came from PBMCs. The receptor source for this set is a middle-aged man in good health and CMV-seropositive.

The rearrangement joins TRBV5-4 to TRBJ2-5, with D maybe TRBD1 (6 bases). The closer fit of TRBJ2-7 to the DNA end suggests the J call may be wrong. CDR3 length equals 15 residues. Germline CDR1 and CDR2: SGHNT and YYREEE (reference sequence). CDR3 residues: CASSLKAGVSYEQYF. The CDR3 nucleotides read TGTGCCAGCAGCTTGAAGGCAGGGGTTTCCTACGAGCAGTACTTC.

The V and J genes are TRBV19 and TRBJ1-5; a weak D match, TRBD1 (6 bases). CDR1 and CDR2 from the germline V gene are LNHDA and SQIVND (reference sequence). The CDR3 runs 13 residues. Trimming took off 5 bases at V and 5 bases at J, with 10 bases between the two ends. The chain's CDR3 is CASSSGVYQPQHF. The CDR3, as DNA: TGTGCCAGTAGTTCAGGGGTTTATCAGCCCCAGCATTTT.

This chain joins TRBV2 and TRBJ2-3; the D gene is possibly TRBD2 (6 bases). This CDR3 comprises 16 residues. The germline CDR1 and CDR2 sequences are SNHLY and FYNNEI. Trimming stripped 0 bases from V and 3 bases from J, with 13 bases between. CDR3: CASSEALRGRTDTQYF. CDR3 in DNA: TGTGCCAGCAGTGAAGCGCTTCGGGGGAGGACAGATACGCAGTATTTT.

This clone was seen only once. V and J are TRBV9 and TRBJ1-1; 7 bases align to TRBD1. This CDR3 is built from 17 residues. Germline values: CDR1 SGDLS, CDR2 YYNGEE. V lost 0 bases to trimming and J lost 4 bases; unmatched junction nucleotides: 12. The CDR3 spells CASSVVANTGVPTEAFF. The CDR3 DNA reads TGTGCCAGCAGCGTAGTCGCTAATACAGGGGTTCCCACTGAAGCTTTCTTT.

The V gene is TRBV5-1, the J gene TRBJ2-1; 7 nucleotides match TRBD2. CDR3 length equals 17 residues. The V and J ends lost 5 bases and 10 bases, in that order; junction bases with no gene match: 21. Germline V lookup: CDR1 SGHRS, CDR2 YFSETQ. CDR3 sequence: CASRENSGAGTPWEQFF. CDR3 nucleotide sequence: TGCGCCAGCAGGGAGAATTCGGGAGCGGGGACCCCGTGGGAGCAGTTCTTC.

The chain carries TRBV9 and TRBJ2-5; 11 nucleotides line up with TRBD2. J gave up 1 base and V 0 bases, and 14 bases lay outside the gene matches. CDR3 size: 20 residues. The germline V gene encodes CDR1 SGDLS and CDR2 YYNGEE. CDR3 sequence: CASSVGTRTSGLPLQETQYF. The DNA for the CDR3 is TGTGCCAGCAGCGTAGGGACAAGGACTAGCGGGCTACCCCTCCAAGAGACCCAGTACTTC. The full variable domain, rest sourced from reference TRBV9 and TRBJ2-5, is DSGVTQTPKHLITATGQRVTLRCSPRSGDLSVYWYQQSLDQGLQFLIQYYNGEERAKGNILERFSAQQFPDLHSELNLSSLELGDSALYFCASSVGTRTSGLPLQETQYFGPGTRLLVL.

The V call is TRBV6-5, the J call TRBJ1-1; D unresolved. V was clipped by 0 bases and J by 1 base, with 3 bases between them. The CDR3 extends over 13 amino acids. Germline V lookup: CDR1 MNHEY, CDR2 SVGAGI. As DNA, the CDR3 is TGTGCCAGCAGTTACTCCAAGAACACTGAAGCTTTCTTT. This sequence encodes CASSYSKNTEAFF.

This clone was observed a handful of times. This chain connects TRBV6-5 to TRBJ2-7, with 9 bases that match TRBD1. V lost 0 bases and J lost 3; bases outside the gene matches: 3. Germline CDR1 and CDR2: MNHEY and SVGAGI. This CDR3 has 15 amino acids. This CDR3 is CASSYSGQGVYEQYF. The CDR3 bases are TGTGCCAGCAGTTACTCGGGACAGGGTGTCTACGAGCAGTACTTC.

V gene TRBV6-1 combines with J gene TRBJ1-4, with D perhaps TRBD1 (6 bases). The CDR3 runs 14 residues. V gave up 5 bases and J gave up 8 bases, with 15 bases separating them. Germline V gene data show CDR1 as MNHNS and CDR2 as SASEGT. DNA for the CDR3: TGTGCCAGCAGTTATATACAGGGTAACGAAAAACTGTTTTTT. It codes for CASSYIQGNEKLFF.

The V call is TRBV20-1, the J call TRBJ2-1; no reliable D call. This CDR3 has 11 residues. CDR1 and CDR2 (germline): DFQATT, SNEGSKA (reference sequence). Deletions cut 7 bases from V and 4 bases from J, with 8 bases between. DNA for the CDR3: TGCAGTGTAACCCGGTACAATGAGCAGTTCTTC. This codes for CSVTRYNEQFF.

The V call is TRBV6-5, the J call TRBJ1-2; D unclear. Germline V lookup: CDR1 MNHEY, CDR2 SVGAGI. Trimming shortened V by 2 bases and J by 0 bases, and 10 bases separated the two germline ends. There are 15 residues in the CDR3. The CDR3 loop reads CASSYGRPSNYGYTF. In nucleotides, the CDR3 is TGTGCCAGCAGTTACGGGCGTCCGTCTAACTATGGCTACACCTTC.

This chain uses TRBV6-1 with TRBJ1-4; no firm D call. CDR1 is MNHNS, CDR2 SASEGT, per germline. Trimming stripped 5 bases from V and 3 bases from J, with 10 bases between. This CDR3 has 14 amino acids. This CDR3 reads CASSSGVANEKLFF. The CDR3 nucleotides read TGTGCCAGCAGTTCCGGGGTGGCTAATGAAAAACTGTTTTTT.

V usage is TRBV6-6 and J usage is TRBJ1-2; TRBD1 matches at 8 bases. CDR3 size: 15 residues. CDR1 MNHNY and CDR2 SVGAGI come from the germline V gene (reference sequence). Germline trimming cut 8 bases from V and 0 bases from J; bases unmatched to any gene: 8. The CDR3 sequence: CASGNRGQANYGYTF. The CDR3 DNA follows: TGTGCCAGCGGGAACAGGGGACAGGCTAACTATGGCTACACCTTC.

The CDR3 DNA is TGTGCCAGCAGCTTCCGTGGCAGGAGGGCCGGATTCGGGCAGTACTTC. Protein: CASSFRGRRAGFGQYF. The J gene is TRBJ2-7, the V gene TRBV5-4; tentatively, D is TRBD2 (6 bases). The CDR3 is 16 residues long. Trimming shortened V by 2 bases and J by 9 bases, and 24 bases separated the two germline ends. Germline values: CDR1 SGHNT, CDR2 YYREEE (reference sequence).

CDR3 loop: CSVEGTSETYEQYF. DNA of the CDR3: TGCAGCGTTGAGGGGACTAGCGAGACCTACGAGCAGTACTTC. The V and J genes are TRBV29-1 and TRBJ2-7; 10 bases line up with TRBD2. The length of the CDR3 is 14 residues. V was pared by 3 bases and J by 2 bases, with 4 bases of the junction left unmatched. Germline V gene sequence: CDR1 SQVTM, CDR2 ANQGSEA.